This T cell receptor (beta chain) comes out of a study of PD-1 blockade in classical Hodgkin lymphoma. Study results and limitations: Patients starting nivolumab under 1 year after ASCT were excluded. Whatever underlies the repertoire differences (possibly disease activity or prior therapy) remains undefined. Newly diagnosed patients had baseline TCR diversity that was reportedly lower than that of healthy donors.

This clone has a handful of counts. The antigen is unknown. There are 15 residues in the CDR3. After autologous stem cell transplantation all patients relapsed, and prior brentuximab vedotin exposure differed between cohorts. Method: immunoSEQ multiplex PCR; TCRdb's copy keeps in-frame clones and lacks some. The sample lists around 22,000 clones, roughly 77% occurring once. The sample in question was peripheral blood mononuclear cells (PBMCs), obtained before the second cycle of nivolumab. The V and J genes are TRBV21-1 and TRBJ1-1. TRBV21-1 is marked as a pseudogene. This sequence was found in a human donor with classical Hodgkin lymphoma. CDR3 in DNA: TGTGCCAGCAGCAAAGAGCCTGCAGGAGACACTGAAGCTTTCTTT. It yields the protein CASSKEPAGDTEAFF.